Detailed here is one T cell receptor beta chain. Its antigen is as yet unknown. Just one base apart from a much larger clone, this may be a read error. This sample was included in a study of glioma-infiltrating T cells. General study points: Above-expected tissue-blood divergence occurred in all gliomas, most in low-grade ones.

Trimming took off 3 bases at V and 5 bases at J, with 19 bases between the two ends. The CDR3 is 16 amino acids. Germline CDR1 reads LNHDA; CDR2 reads SQIVND (reference sequence). The iRepertoire nested amplicon-rescue multiplex PCR amplified TCR alpha and beta CDR3s from RNA. Via MiXCR, TCRdb re-called the multiplex PCR reads, giving one row per CDR3 protein. The sample lists about 110,000 distinct CDR3 sequences; less than 30% were seen once. This TCR came from a human donor with low-grade glioma or glioblastoma, undergoing nonglioma brain surgery, or in good health (not recorded which). Input material: glioma tissue, nonneoplastic brain tissue, or PBMCs (not recorded which). The rearrangement uses TRBV19 and TRBJ1-2, with D possibly matching TRBD1 (6 bases). The CDR3 is CASSIRLDGQGYGYTF. In DNA, the CDR3 is TGTGCCAGTAGTATCCGATTGGACGGTCAGGGGTATGGCTACACCTTC.